This T cell receptor beta chain was sequenced in a study of blood T cell repertoires in COVID-19. On the study more broadly: Acute and convalescent COVID-19 samples came from the United States, Italy and Spain. Sources were T cells, B-cell-depleted T cells, or PBMCs; the material itself was cDNA or gDNA.

V gave up 1 base and J gave up 2 bases; unmatched junction bases: 11. This CDR3 comprises 19 residues. The germline V gene encodes CDR1 SGHTA and CDR2 FQGTGA. Method: immunoSEQ multiplex PCR; TCRdb's copy keeps in-frame clones and lacks some. This table holds fewer than 100,000 clones, around 87% found once. The sequence came from a human donor with acute or convalescent COVID-19. The donor label of this sample is uncertain. The chain joins TRBV7-3 to TRBJ2-3; 11 nucleotides agree with TRBD1. The specimen sequenced was peripheral blood. CDR3: CASSLRGQGGAGPTDTQYF. The CDR3 bases are TGTGCCAGCAGCTTAAGGGGACAGGGGGGAGCGGGGCCCACAGATACGCAGTATTTT.